This entry features one TCR beta chain sequence. This clone was seen a single time. Its antigen remains undetermined. No base-level quality is on record; no much larger clone is a single base apart. These data are taken from a study of T cell responses to AZD1222 COVID-19 vaccine (dated by TCRdb to the early 2020s). Some background on the complete study: AZD1222 recipients given second doses at about 4 weeks or at about 12 weeks were pooled, since spike-specific TCR depth and breadth were not found to differ between the two schedules. TCR sequencing covered about 230 trial participants: around 210 given two doses of AZD1222 and 26 given two doses of MenACWY control vaccine. Trial participants were enrolled into age subgroups of 18-55, 56-69 and 70-plus years, which contained 148, 28 and 57 TCR-sequenced participants, respectively.

The CDR3 regions of human TCRbeta chains were analyzed by immunosequencing. In the original analysis: Repertoire TCRs were matched against a reference library of SARS-CoV-2-specific TCRs generated with the MIRA antigen-specificity platform. Breadth was defined as the fraction of unique TCRs that were SARS-CoV-2-associated. Depth was defined as the fraction of total T cells that were SARS-CoV-2-associated. Each spike-specific TCR was assigned to its reactive spike region and to a CD4 or CD8 class using the MIRA data. Log10-transformed breadth and depth values were compared by one-way ANOVA with Sidak's multiple comparisons tests. Held by TCRdb, this immuneACCESS table contains in-frame sequences only and omits some clones. Under half of the omission traces to an unresolved V gene where checked; the cause of the rest is unknown. D and trimming come from the DNA, and the V and J calls and clone size come from that table. In this sample the table shows about 120,000 clones, 85% to 90% of which occur a single time. In total, the top ten clones hold roughly 12% of the sample.

Paper-wide results and their limitations: Participants were mostly white British, with more females than males. The authors suggested clonal diversity may have been underestimated. Reportedly, almost half of the unique spike-specific TCRs recognized epitopes lying outside the regions that are mutated in the B.1.351 and B.1.1.7 variants. The 56-69-year group was small, and its depth increase did not reach significance, likely because of low power. Only five to seven AZD1222 recipients were SARS-CoV-2 seropositive at baseline, limiting conclusions about previously exposed vaccinees. Because no day 14 peak-response samples were available, the repertoires could be characterized only after the peak T cell response. After two AZD1222 doses, both the breadth and the depth of spike-specific TCRs were significantly higher than at day 0 and than in MenACWY recipients. The vaccine-associated CD4 TCRs covered the entire spike protein, and the dominant responses fell in regions 160-218 and 743-854.

The sample's time point label, in plain terms: baseline before first vaccination. Vaccinee samples came from UK trials COV001 and COV002, including a single-blind randomized controlled phase 2/3 trial of AZD1222 (ChAdOx1 nCoV-19) in healthy adults. For TCRbeta chain sequencing, PBMC samples from trial participants were taken at day 0 and at day 28 after the second dose. The clonotype originates from an adult in good health. Here the sequenced sample was peripheral blood, taken on day 0 of AZD1222 vaccination.

DNA sequence: TGTGCCAGCAGCTTGGAAGGAGGAGGACATGAAAAACTGTTTTTT. It encodes CASSLEGGGHEKLFF. Rearrangement joined TRBV5-4 to TRBJ1-4; no D gene call is confident. From the germline V gene (reference sequence), CDR1 is SGHNT and CDR2 is YYREEE. The CDR3 goes from the cysteine to the phenylalanine over 15 residues. Only the CDR3 DNA is retained, 45 bases long and in frame from the first base. Trimming takes 0 bases from V and 6 bases from J, and the germline ends sit 12 bases apart.